This record looks at one T cell receptor beta chain sequence and its context. Its matching antigen is unknown. The record originates from a study of Ad26.COV2.S vaccination and SARS-CoV-2 variants. Study-level points and caveats: Placebo recipients trailed vaccine recipients in spike-specific TCR breadth. Comparability of non-spike TCR breadth was observed across vaccine and placebo recipients.

The table came from immunoSEQ multiplex PCR; TCRdb's copy has only in-frame clones and leaves some out. The table includes fewer than 100,000 clones, approximately 77% detected once. Source: peripheral blood, taken after recovery from COVID-19. The sequence derives from a human donor who had recovered from COVID-19.

CDR3 DNA sequence: TGTGCCATCAGTGAGTCCGCAGGGTCTGGGGCCAACGTCCTGACTTTC. The encoded protein is CAISESAGSGANVLTF. The J gene is TRBJ2-6, the V gene TRBV10-3; possibly TRBD1 for D (5 bases). Germline CDR1 reads ENHRY; CDR2 reads SYGVKD. Trimming left V 0 bases short and J 1 base short, with 7 bases between. The CDR3 is 16 residues long.